These T cell receptor beta chains were read from a single sample in a study of cytomegalovirus exposure and HLA in healthy donors. The data were produced by immunoSEQ multiplex PCR, yet TCRdb's version contains in-frame clones alone and is incomplete. The sample consists of about 180,000 clones, roughly four fifths of them appearing once. The sequencing sample was made of PBMCs. These receptors came from a woman aged 45 to 65 in good health and CMV-seronegative. Each CDR3 is given with its conserved first and last residue. A D gene is named only where the DNA matches it firmly. For some rows the clone size is stated as once, few or many, or as a class when expanded; others skip it.

D gene,V gene,clone size,J gene,CDR3 protein,CDR3 DNA
TRBD2,TRBV7-2,.,TRBJ2-7,CASSSAGGGRGGLYEQYF,TGTGCCAGCAGCTCAGCCGGAGGAGGGCGGGGGGGCTTGTACGAGCAGTACTTC
TRBD1,TRBV6-1,.,TRBJ2-7,CASSLNRGIYEQYF,TGTGCCAGCAGCCTAAACAGGGGTATCTACGAGCAGTACTTC
TRBD1,TRBV5-4,.,TRBJ2-7,CASSLGGGQGASEQYF,TGTGCCAGCAGCTTGGGGGGGGGACAGGGGGCGTCCGAGCAGTACTTC
.,TRBV5-4,once,TRBJ2-6,CASSLAGTGANGLTF,TGTGCCAGCAGCTTGGCAGGGACTGGGGCCAACGGCCTGACTTTC
.,TRBV12-5,.,TRBJ1-2,CASGSSTAGGYTF,TGTGCTAGTGGTTCCTCCACCGCGGGGGGCTACACCTTC
.,TRBV20-1,.,TRBJ1-2,CSAGGLDGYTF,TGCAGTGCCGGGGGGCTCGATGGCTACACCTTC
TRBD1,TRBV2,.,TRBJ2-3,CASWTGMSDTDTQYF,TGTGCCAGTTGGACAGGGATGAGTGACACAGATACGCAGTATTTT
.,TRBV2,.,TRBJ1-1,CASSDPGWAGEAFF,TGTGCCAGCAGTGATCCCGGTTGGGCGGGTGAAGCTTTCTTT
TRBD1,TRBV6-5,.,TRBJ2-3,CASTARDRDKDTQYF,TGTGCCAGCACTGCCCGGGACAGGGATAAAGATACGCAGTATTTT
TRBD1,TRBV5-4,.,TRBJ2-7,CASSHGQALTYEQYF,TGTGCCAGCAGCCACGGACAGGCCCTTACCTACGAGCAGTACTTC
TRBD2,TRBV18,.,TRBJ2-7,CASSPTSGTSYEQYF,TGTGCCAGCTCACCGACTAGCGGGACCTCCTACGAGCAGTACTTC
.,TRBV4-2,few,TRBJ2-1,CASSQGSLSENEQFF,TGTGCCAGCAGCCAAGGAAGTTTAAGCGAAAATGAGCAGTTCTTC
TRBD2,TRBV5-1,.,TRBJ2-3,CASSRGGVGTDTQYF,TGCGCCAGCAGTCGCGGGGGAGTTGGCACAGATACGCAGTATTTT
.,TRBV19,.,TRBJ1-5,CASSPGFNQPQHF,TGTGCCAGTAGCCCAGGGTTTAATCAGCCCCAGCATTTT
.,TRBV1,.,TRBJ2-1,CTSSQAASGGADNEQFF,TGCACCAGCAGCCAAGCGGCTAGCGGGGGGGCCGACAATGAGCAGTTCTTC